This T cell receptor (beta chain) was obtained from a study of T cell responses to AZD1222 COVID-19 vaccine. Per the germline V gene, CDR1 is ENHRY and CDR2 is SYGVKD. V lost 3 bases, J lost 5 bases, and 10 bases lay in between. CDR3 length: 13 residues. Measured with immunoSEQ multiplex PCR; TCRdb has only the in-frame clones, and not every one. The data contain under 250,000 clones, about 92% of them singletons. V is TRBV10-3 and J is TRBJ1-1; D is ambiguous. The receptor's source is an adult in good health. This sample comprised peripheral blood, obtained on day 0 of MenACWY control vaccination. The CDR3 is CAISDDPGTEAFF. In DNA form, the CDR3 reads TGTGCCATCAGTGATGACCCCGGGACTGAAGCTTTCTTT.